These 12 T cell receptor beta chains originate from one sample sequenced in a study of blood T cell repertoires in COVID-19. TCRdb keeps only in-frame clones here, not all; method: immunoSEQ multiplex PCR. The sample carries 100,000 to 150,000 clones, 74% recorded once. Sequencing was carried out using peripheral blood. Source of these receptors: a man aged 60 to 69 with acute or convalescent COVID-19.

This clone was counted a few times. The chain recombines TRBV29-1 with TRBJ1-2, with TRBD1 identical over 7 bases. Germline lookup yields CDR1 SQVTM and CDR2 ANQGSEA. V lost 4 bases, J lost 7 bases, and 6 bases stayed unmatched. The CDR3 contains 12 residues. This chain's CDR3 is CSVGRGPFGYTF. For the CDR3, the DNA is TGCAGCGTTGGAAGGGGGCCATTTGGCTACACCTTC. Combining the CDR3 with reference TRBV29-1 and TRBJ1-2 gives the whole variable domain SAVISQKPSRDICQRGTSLTIQCQVDSQVTMMFWYRQQPGQSLTLIATANQGSEATYESGFVIDKFPISRPNLTFSTLTVSNMSPEDSSIYLCSVGRGPFGYTFGSGTRLTVV.

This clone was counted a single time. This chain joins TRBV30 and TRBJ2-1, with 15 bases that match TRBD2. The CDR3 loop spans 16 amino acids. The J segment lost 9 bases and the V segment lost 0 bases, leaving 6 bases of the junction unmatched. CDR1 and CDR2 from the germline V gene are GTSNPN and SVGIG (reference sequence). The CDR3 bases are TGTGCCTGGAGTGTAGGGACTAGCGGGGGGCGAGGTGAGCAGTTCTTC. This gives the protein CAWSVGTSGGRGEQFF. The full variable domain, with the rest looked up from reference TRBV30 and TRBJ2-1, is SQTIHQWPATLVQPVGSPLSLECTVEGTSNPNLYWYRQAAGRGLQLLFYSVGIGQISSEVPQNLSASRPQDRQFILSSKKLLLSDSGFYLCAWSVGTSGGRGEQFFGPGTRLTVL.

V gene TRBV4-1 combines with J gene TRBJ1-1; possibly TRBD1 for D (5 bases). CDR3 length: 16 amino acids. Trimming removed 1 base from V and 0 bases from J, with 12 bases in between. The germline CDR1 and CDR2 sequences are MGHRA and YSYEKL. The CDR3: CASSQGPDRLNTEAFF. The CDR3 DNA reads TGCGCCAGCAGCCAAGGCCCTGACAGACTGAACACTGAAGCTTTCTTT.

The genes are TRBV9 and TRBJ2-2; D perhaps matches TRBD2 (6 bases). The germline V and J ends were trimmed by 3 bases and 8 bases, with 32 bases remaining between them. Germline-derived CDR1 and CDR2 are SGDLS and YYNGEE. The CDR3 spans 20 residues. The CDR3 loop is CASSASQPGWWGARGGELFF. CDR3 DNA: TGTGCCAGCAGCGCCTCGCAGCCAGGCTGGTGGGGAGCGCGGGGTGGGGAGCTGTTTTTT.

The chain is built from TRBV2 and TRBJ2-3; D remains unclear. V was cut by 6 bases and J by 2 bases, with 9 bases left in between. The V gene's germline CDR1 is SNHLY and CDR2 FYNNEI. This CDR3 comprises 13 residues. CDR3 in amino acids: CASRRHLTDTQYF. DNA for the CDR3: TGTGCCAGCAGGAGACACCTCACAGATACGCAGTATTTT.

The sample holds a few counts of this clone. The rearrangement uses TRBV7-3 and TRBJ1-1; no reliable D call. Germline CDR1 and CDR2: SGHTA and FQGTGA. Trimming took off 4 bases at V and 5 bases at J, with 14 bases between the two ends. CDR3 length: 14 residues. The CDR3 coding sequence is TGTGCCAGCAGCTCGGGCGGGTCTGGGACTGAAGCTTTCTTT. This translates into CASSSGGSGTEAFF.

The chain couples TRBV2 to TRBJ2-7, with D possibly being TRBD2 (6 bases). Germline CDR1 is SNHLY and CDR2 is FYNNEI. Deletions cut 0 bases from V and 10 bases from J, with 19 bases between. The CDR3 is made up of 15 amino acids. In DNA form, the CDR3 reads TGTGCCAGCAGTGAAGCGAGTAGCGGTGGTACGAGTCAGTACTTC. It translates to CASSEASSGGTSQYF.

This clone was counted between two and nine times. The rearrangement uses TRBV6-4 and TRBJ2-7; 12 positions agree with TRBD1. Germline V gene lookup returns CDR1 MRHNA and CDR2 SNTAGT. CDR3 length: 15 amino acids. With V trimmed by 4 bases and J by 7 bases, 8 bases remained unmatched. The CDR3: CASSATGTGGSEQYF. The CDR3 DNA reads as TGTGCCAGCAGTGCTACCGGGACAGGGGGCAGTGAGCAGTACTTC.

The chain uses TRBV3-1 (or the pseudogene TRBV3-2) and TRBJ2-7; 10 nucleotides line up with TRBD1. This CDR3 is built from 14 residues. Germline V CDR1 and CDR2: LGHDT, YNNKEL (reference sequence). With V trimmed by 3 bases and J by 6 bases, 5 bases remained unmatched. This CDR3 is CASSQGTGVIEQYF. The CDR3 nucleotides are TGTGCCAGCAGCCAGGGGACAGGGGTGATCGAGCAGTACTTC.

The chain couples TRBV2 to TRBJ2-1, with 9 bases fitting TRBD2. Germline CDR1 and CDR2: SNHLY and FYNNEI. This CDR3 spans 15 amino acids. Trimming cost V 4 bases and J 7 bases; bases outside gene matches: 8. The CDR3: CASSGGGLAGNEQFF. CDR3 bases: TGTGCCAGCAGTGGCGGGGGGCTAGCGGGAAATGAGCAGTTCTTC.

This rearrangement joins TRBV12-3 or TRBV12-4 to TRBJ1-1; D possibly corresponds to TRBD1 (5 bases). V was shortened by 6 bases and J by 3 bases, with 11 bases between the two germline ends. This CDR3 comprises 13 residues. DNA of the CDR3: TGTGCCAGCAGCGGCGGGGGGGACACTGAAGCTTTCTTT. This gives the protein CASSGGGDTEAFF.

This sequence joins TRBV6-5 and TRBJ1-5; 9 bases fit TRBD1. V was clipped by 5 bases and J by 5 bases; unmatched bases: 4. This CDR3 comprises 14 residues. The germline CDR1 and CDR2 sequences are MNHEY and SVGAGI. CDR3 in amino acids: CASSRDRVDQPQHF. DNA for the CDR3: TGTGCCAGCAGTCGGGACAGGGTAGATCAGCCCCAGCATTTT.